Described below is a single TCR beta chain sequence and its context. Its cognate antigen is unknown. The ends were cut back, 8 bases at V and 6 bases at J, with 8 bases in the middle. The germline gives CDR1 MDHEN, CDR2 SYDVKM. The CDR3 runs 10 residues. Profiling relied on immunoSEQ multiplex PCR, and the TCRdb table lists in-frame clones only, not all of them. The data hold about 51,000 clones, with around 89% observed a single time. This sample is drawn from a study of graft-versus-host responses after intestinal transplantation. Study in general: Each recipient received a multivisceral, liver-intestinal, or isolated intestinal graft. Uniformly, recipients were administered anti-thymocyte globulin induction with subsequent tacrolimus and steroids for approximately 3 years.

Study-level points and caveats: Allograft graft-versus-host to host-versus-graft clonal ratios ran high in patients with graft-donor T cell macrochimerism.

The chain recombines TRBV28 with TRBJ2-7, with unresolved D. Sequenced here: unstimulated CD4+ T cells sorted from spleen or lymph node cells, sampled before transplant. This TCR derives from a human donor who was the organ donor for an intestinal transplant. CDR3 loop: CASDNGEQYF. The CDR3 bases are TGTGCCAGCGATAACGGCGAGCAGTACTTC.